This T cell receptor beta chain is drawn from a study of beta chain features in type 1 diabetes. Study-wide findings and caveats: Shorter TCRB CDR3s, moderately but significantly so, marked every one of the four CD4+ subsets in Type 1 diabetes patients.

This CDR3 spans 17 amino acids. With respect to this clone: Its antigen is as yet unknown.

The study reverse transcribed the entire isolated RNA, so it sequenced expressed TCRB transcripts. Clones were sequenced by immunoSEQ multiplex PCR, and TCRdb holds only the in-frame ones, with some missing. The sample has approximately 240,000 clones, approximately 16% seen once; the top ten hold approximately 0.081%. The receptor was isolated from a man aged 25 to 40 with type 1 diabetes. Sequenced sample: naive CD4+ T cells from blood. This chain links TRBV21-1 with TRBJ1-5. TRBV21-1 is a pseudogene locus. The CDR3: CASSKVRSRRGNQPQHF. CDR3 sequence (DNA): TGTGCCAGCAGCAAAGTTAGGAGCAGGAGGGGCAATCAGCCCCAGCATTTT.